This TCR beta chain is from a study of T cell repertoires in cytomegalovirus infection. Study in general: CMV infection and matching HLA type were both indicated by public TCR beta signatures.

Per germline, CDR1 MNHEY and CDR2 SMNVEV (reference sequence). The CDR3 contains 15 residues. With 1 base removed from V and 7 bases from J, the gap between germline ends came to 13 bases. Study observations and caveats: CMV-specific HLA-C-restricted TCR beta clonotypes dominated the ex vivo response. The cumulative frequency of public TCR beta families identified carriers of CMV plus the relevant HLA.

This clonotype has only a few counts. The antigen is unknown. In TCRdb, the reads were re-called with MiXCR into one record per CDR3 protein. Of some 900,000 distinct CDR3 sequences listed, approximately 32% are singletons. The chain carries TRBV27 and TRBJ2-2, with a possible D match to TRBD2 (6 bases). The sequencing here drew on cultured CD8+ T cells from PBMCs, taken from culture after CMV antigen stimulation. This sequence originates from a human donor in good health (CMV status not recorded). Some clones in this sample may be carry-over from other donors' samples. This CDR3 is CASSLWSAGGGELFF. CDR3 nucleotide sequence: TGTGCCAGCAGTTTATGGTCAGCGGGCGGCGGGGAGCTGTTTTTT.